The rows below give T cell receptor beta chains drawn from one sample of a study of multiple sclerosis patients with progressive multifocal leukoencephalopathy. Some clones are missing from TCRdb's copy, which holds only in-frame ones; the method was immunoSEQ multiplex PCR. The table has fewer than 35,000 clones, roughly 90% seen once. Sequences were obtained from PBMCs. The receptor set was obtained from a human donor with multiple sclerosis. Each CDR3 is given with its conserved first and last residue. D genes are given only for firm matches. Size tells how often a clone was seen (once, few, many) or the class of an expanded clone, and some rows leave it out.

>NA|TRBJ2-7|TRBV5-6|NA
CASSPGRGSYEQYF
TGTGCCAGCAGCCCCGGGCGCGGCTCCTACGAGCAGTACTTC
>TRBD2|TRBJ2-3|TRBV18|NA
CASPGAGWVTDTQYF
TGTGCCAGCCCGGGAGCGGGATGGGTAACAGATACGCAGTATTTT
>TRBD2|TRBJ2-7|TRBV4-1|NA
CASSHPLAASPYEQYF
TGCGCCAGCAGCCACCCACTAGCGGCCAGCCCCTACGAGCAGTACTTC
>NA|TRBJ1-1|TRBV6-1|NA
CASSEGEEAFF
TGTGCCAGCAGTGAAGGGGAAGAAGCTTTCTTT
>NA|TRBJ2-5|TRBV15|NA
CATSSSDRFQETQYF
TGTGCCACCAGCAGTTCCGACAGATTCCAAGAGACCCAGTACTTC
>NA|TRBJ2-3|TRBV9|NA
CASGTDTQYF
TGTGCCAGCGGCACAGATACGCAGTATTTT
>TRBD2|TRBJ2-7|TRBV6-4|NA
CASSEAGVFIYEQYF
TGTGCCAGCAGTGAAGCGGGAGTTTTTATCTACGAGCAGTACTTC
>TRBD2|TRBJ2-2|TRBV2|NA
CASSGLAGHTGELFF
TGTGCCAGCAGCGGGCTAGCGGGACACACCGGGGAGCTGTTTTTT
>NA|TRBJ1-1|TRBV5-1|NA
CASRKSKEAENTEAFF
TGCGCCAGCAGAAAATCTAAGGAGGCAGAGAACACTGAAGCTTTCTTT
>NA|TRBJ1-1|TRBV5-4|NA
CASSRPLATEAFF
TGTGCCAGCAGCCGACCCCTCGCGACTGAAGCTTTCTTT
>NA|TRBJ1-6|TRBV25-1|NA
CASRHTGFGSPLHF
TGTGCCAGCCGTCATACAGGGTTCGGTTCACCCCTCCACTTT
>NA|TRBJ2-2|TRBV15|NA
CATSKNTGELFF
TGTGCCACCAGCAAAAACACCGGGGAGCTGTTTTTT
>NA|TRBJ2-1|TRBV19|NA
CATSHRIDEQFF
TGTGCCACATCTCATCGGATCGATGAGCAGTTCTTC
>NA|TRBJ2-3|TRBV28|NA
CASSSRATDTQYF
TGTGCCAGCAGTTCGAGGGCAACAGATACGCAGTATTTT
>NA|TRBJ1-2|TRBV6-5|NA
CASSYRLLSGYTF
TGTGCCAGCAGTTACCGCCTTTTGAGTGGCTACACCTTC
>NA|TRBJ1-2|TRBV4-2|NA
CASSQDADGYTF
TGTGCCAGCAGCCAAGATGCAGATGGCTACACCTTC
>TRBD1|TRBJ2-7|TRBV18|NA
CASSPLGQGTHEQYF
TGTGCCAGCTCACCCCTGGGACAGGGAACCCACGAGCAGTACTTC
>NA|TRBJ1-1|TRBV30|NA
CAWSRRGHRNTEAFF
TGTGCCTGGAGTAGGAGGGGACACAGGAACACTGAAGCTTTCTTT
>NA|TRBJ2-5|TRBV7-2|NA
CASSPRGETQYF
TGTGCCAGCAGCCCTAGGGGGGAGACCCAGTACTTC
>NA|TRBJ2-2|TRBV27|once
CASSLRTHTGELFF
TGTGCCAGCAGTTTAAGGACACACACCGGGGAGCTGTTTTTT
>NA|TRBJ1-4|TRBV7-9|NA
CASSLGQDSQWTNEKLFF
TGTGCCAGCAGCTTAGGACAGGACTCCCAGTGGACTAATGAAAAACTGTTTTTT
>NA|TRBJ1-1|TRBV20-1|NA
CSAPGDLEAFF
TGCAGTGCTCCAGGGGATCTGGAAGCTTTCTTT
>NA|TRBJ2-1|TRBV5-6|NA
CASSLVVGGTYNEQFF
TGTGCCAGCAGCCTGGTCGTCGGGGGTACCTACAATGAGCAGTTCTTC
>NA|TRBJ2-7|TRBV6-1|NA
CASSESGVFEQYF
TGTGCCAGCAGTGAATCGGGAGTTTTCGAGCAGTACTTC
>NA|TRBJ1-3|TRBV30|NA
CAGGVDSGNTIYF
TGTGCCGGTGGGGTCGACTCTGGAAACACCATATATTTT
>NA|TRBJ2-3|TRBV10-3|NA
CAISEVTDTQYF
TGTGCCATCAGTGAAGTTACAGATACGCAGTATTTT
>NA|TRBJ2-1|TRBV6-4|NA
CASGTGLSEQFF
TGTGCCAGCGGGACGGGCCTTTCGGAGCAGTTCTTC
>TRBD2|TRBJ2-7|TRBV28|NA
CASSFSGLAPKVEQYF
TGTGCCAGCAGTTTTTCGGGACTAGCCCCAAAGGTCGAGCAGTACTTC
>TRBD1|TRBJ2-7|TRBV14|NA
CASSHLTGGRDEQYF
TGTGCCAGCAGCCACCTGACAGGGGGCAGGGACGAGCAGTACTTC
>NA|TRBJ2-5|TRBV6-5|NA
CASSYSGPETQYF
TGTGCCAGCAGTTACTCGGGGCCAGAGACCCAGTACTTC
>TRBD1|TRBJ2-7|TRBV27|once
CASSFAGQASYEQYF
TGTGCCAGCAGTTTTGCGGGACAGGCGAGCTACGAGCAGTACTTC
>TRBD2|TRBJ2-1|TRBV5-1|NA
CASSLSGTSGGREEQFF
TGCGCCAGCAGCCTCTCCGGGACTAGCGGGGGACGGGAGGAGCAGTTCTTC
>NA|TRBJ2-2|TRBV28|NA
CASSPRDTTNTGELFF
TGTGCCAGCAGTCCTAGGGACACCACGAACACCGGGGAGCTGTTTTTT
>TRBD2|TRBJ2-2|TRBV7-9|NA
CASTSLLAGTNTGELFF
TGTGCCAGCACCTCCCTTCTAGCGGGGACGAACACCGGGGAGCTGTTTTTT
>NA|TRBJ2-7|TRBV4-1|NA
CASSQVVGIITYEQYF
TGCGCCAGCAGCCAAGTAGTGGGGATCATTACCTACGAGCAGTACTTC
>TRBD2|TRBJ2-3|TRBV6-4|few
CASSDSGASGTDTQYF
TGTGCCAGCAGTGACTCAGGGGCTAGCGGAACAGATACGCAGTATTTT
>NA|TRBJ2-7|TRBV20-1|NA
CSARKQREQYF
TGCAGTGCTAGAAAACAAAGGGAGCAGTACTTC
>NA|TRBJ1-1|TRBV6-6|few
CASSYEGTEAFF
TGTGCCAGCAGTTACGAGGGCACTGAAGCTTTCTTT
>NA|TRBJ2-7|TRBV27|NA
CASSFGGGRGYEQYF
TGTGCCAGCAGTTTTGGTGGGGGCAGAGGCTACGAGCAGTACTTC
>NA|TRBJ1-3|TRBV19|few
CASLGSTQSSGNTIYF
TGTGCCAGTTTAGGCAGTACCCAAAGCTCTGGAAACACCATATATTTT
>NA|TRBJ1-2|TRBV6-5|NA
CASSYEPNYGYTF
TGTGCCAGCAGTTACGAGCCAAACTATGGCTACACCTTC